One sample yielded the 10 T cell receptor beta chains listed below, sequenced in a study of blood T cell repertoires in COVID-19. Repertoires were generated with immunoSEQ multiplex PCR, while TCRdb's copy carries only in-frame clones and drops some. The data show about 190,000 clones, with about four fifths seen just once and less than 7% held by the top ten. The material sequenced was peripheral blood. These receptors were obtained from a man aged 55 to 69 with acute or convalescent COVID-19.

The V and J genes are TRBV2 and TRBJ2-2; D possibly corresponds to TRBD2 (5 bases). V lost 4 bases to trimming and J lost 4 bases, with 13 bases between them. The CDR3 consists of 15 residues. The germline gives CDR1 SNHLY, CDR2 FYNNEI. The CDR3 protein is CASSGSLAPTGELFF. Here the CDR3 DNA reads TGTGCCAGCAGTGGCTCCCTAGCCCCCACCGGGGAGCTGTTTTTT.

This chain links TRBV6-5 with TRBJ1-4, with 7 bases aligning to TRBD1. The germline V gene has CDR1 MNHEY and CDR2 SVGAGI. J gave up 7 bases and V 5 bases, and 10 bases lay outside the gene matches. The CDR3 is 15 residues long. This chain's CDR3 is CASSNTDRAPEKLFF. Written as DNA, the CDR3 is TGTGCCAGCAGTAATACCGACAGGGCCCCTGAAAAACTGTTTTTT.

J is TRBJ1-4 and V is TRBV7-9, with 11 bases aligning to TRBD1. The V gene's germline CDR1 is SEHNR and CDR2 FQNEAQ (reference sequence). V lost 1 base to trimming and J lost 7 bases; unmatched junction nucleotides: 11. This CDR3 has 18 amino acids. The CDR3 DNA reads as TGTGCCAGCAGCTTAGTCTTCGGACAGGGGGCTGGAGCTGAAAAACTGTTTTTT. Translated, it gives CASSLVFGQGAGAEKLFF.

In DNA, the CDR3 is TGCAGTGCCCCCCTTCAAGAGACCCAGTACTTC. Amino acid sequence: CSAPLQETQYF. The V and J genes are TRBV20-1 and TRBJ2-5; D is uncertain. CDR3 length: 11 amino acids. Looked up from germline, CDR1 is DFQATT and CDR2 is SNEGSKA (reference sequence). The V and J ends lost 6 bases and 2 bases respectively, with 7 bases between them.

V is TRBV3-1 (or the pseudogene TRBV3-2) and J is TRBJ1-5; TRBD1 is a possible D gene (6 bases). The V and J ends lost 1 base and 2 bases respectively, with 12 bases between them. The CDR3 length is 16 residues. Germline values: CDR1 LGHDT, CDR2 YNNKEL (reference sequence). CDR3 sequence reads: CASSQGSGAGNQPQHF. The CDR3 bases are TGTGCCAGCAGCCAAGGTTCAGGGGCCGGCAATCAGCCCCAGCATTTT.

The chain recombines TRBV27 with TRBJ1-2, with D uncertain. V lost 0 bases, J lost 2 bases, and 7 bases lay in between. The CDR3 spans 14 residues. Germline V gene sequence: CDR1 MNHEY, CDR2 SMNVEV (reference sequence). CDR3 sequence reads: CASSLSPGNYGYTF. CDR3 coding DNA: TGTGCCAGCAGTTTATCCCCAGGAAACTATGGCTACACCTTC.

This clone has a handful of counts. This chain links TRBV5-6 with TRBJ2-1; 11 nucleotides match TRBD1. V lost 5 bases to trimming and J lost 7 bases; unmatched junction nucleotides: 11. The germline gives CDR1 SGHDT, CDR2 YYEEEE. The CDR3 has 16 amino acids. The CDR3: CASRSPGQGVQNEQFF. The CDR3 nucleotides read TGTGCCAGCAGAAGCCCGGGACAGGGGGTACAAAATGAGCAGTTCTTC.

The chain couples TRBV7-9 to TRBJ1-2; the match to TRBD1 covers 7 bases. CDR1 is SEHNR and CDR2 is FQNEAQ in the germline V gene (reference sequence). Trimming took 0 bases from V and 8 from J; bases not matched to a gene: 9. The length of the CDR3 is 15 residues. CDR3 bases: TGTGCCAGCAGCTTAGCTCTAGGGGACAGAGGCGGCTACACCTTC. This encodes CASSLALGDRGGYTF.

CDR3 sequence: CASSQGDRERNEQFF. CDR3 DNA sequence: TGTGCCAGCAGTCAGGGGGACAGGGAAAGAAATGAGCAGTTCTTC. The chain uses TRBV7-9 and TRBJ2-1; 9 nucleotides align to TRBD1. The V segment lost 6 bases and the J segment 7 bases; nucleotides outside the gene matches: 10. CDR3 length: 15 amino acids. Germline V gives CDR1 SEHNR, CDR2 FQNEAQ (reference sequence).

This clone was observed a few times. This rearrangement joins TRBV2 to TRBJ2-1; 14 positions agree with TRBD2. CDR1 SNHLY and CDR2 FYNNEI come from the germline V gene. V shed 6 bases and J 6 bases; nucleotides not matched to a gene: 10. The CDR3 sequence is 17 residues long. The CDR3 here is CASRPSGTSGGPNEQFF. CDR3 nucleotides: TGTGCCAGCAGACCGAGTGGGACTAGCGGGGGACCCAATGAGCAGTTCTTC.